A single T cell receptor beta chain is shown here with its context. Its antigen is currently unknown. Researchers ran the PCR with 60 Vbeta and 13 Jbeta primers. The repertoire was sequenced with immunoSEQ multiplex PCR; TCRdb's copy has only in-frame clones and lacks some. This sample has 50,000 to 70,000 clones, with 70% to 90% found just once. The sample is drawn from a study of cytomegalovirus exposure and HLA in healthy donors. Study-level points and caveats: The presence/absence work took it that sequencing depth was about the same across donors. Researchers catalogued around 150 TCR beta chains as cytomegalovirus-associated. For most subjects, TCR beta sequences were reported to predict HLA-A and HLA-B alleles with accuracy.

This CDR3 contains 16 residues. Looked up from germline, CDR1 is WSHSY and CDR2 is SAAADI. The trim removed 3 bases at V and 0 bases at J, leaving 5 bases unmatched. The clonotype originates from a male donor in good health and CMV-seronegative. Sequences were obtained from PBMCs. This chain uses TRBV10-2 with TRBJ2-3; 8 positions match TRBD1. The DNA for the CDR3 is TGCGCCAGCAGTGACCCAGGGGGCTCTAGCACAGATACGCAGTATTTT. Its protein is CASSDPGGSSTDTQYF.